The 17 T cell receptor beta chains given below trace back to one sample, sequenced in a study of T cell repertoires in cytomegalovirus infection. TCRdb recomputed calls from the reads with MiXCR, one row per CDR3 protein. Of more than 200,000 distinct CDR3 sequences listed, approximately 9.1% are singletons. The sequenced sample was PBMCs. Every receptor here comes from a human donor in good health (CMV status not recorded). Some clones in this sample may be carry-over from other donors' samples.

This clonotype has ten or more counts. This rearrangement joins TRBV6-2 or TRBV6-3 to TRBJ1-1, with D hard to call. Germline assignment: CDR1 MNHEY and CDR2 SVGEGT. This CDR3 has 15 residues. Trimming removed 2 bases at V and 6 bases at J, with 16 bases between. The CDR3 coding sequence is TGTGCCAGCAGTTACGGGGAGCCCAGACACGCTGAAGCTTTCTTT. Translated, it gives CASSYGEPRHAEAFF.

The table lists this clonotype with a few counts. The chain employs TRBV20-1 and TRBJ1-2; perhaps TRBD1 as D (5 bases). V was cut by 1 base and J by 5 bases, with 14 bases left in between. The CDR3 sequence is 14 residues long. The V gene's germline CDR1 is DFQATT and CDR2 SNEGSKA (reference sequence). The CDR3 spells CSARGPGQQYGYTF. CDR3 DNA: TGCAGTGCTAGAGGTCCAGGGCAGCAATATGGCTACACCTTC.

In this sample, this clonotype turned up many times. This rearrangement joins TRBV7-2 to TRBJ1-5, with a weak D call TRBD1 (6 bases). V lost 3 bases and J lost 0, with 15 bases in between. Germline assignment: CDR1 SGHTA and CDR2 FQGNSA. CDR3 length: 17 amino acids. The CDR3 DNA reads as TGTGCCAGCAGCTTCAAGGCAGGGGCATATAGCAATCAGCCCCAGCATTTT. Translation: CASSFKAGAYSNQPQHF.

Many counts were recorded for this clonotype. CDR3 in amino acids: CASSLVYTEAFF. The CDR3 DNA follows: TGTGCCAGCAGCTTAGTCTACACTGAAGCTTTCTTT. The rearrangement joins TRBV7-2 to TRBJ1-1, with D unclear. Germline CDR1 and CDR2: SGHTA and FQGNSA. The CDR3 contains 12 residues. V lost 1 base and J 3 bases, leaving 3 bases between the germline ends.

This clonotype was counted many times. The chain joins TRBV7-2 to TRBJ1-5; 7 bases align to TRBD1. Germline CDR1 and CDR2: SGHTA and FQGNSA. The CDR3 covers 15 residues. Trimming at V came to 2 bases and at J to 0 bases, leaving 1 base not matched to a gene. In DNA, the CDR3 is TGTGCCAGCAGCTTAACAGGGGATAGCAATCAGCCCCAGCATTTT. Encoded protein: CASSLTGDSNQPQHF. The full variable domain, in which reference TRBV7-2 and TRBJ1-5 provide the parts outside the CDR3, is GAGVSQSPSNKVTEKGKDVELRCDPISGHTALYWYRQSLGQGLEFLIYFQGNSAPDKSGLPSDRFSAERTGGSVSTLTIQRTQQEDSAVYLCASSLTGDSNQPQHFGDGTRLSIL.

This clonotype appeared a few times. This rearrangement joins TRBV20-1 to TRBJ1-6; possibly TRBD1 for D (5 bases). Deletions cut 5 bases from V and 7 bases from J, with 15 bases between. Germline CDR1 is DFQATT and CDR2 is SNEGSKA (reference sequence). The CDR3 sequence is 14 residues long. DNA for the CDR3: TGCAGTGCTTATCAGGGCCTGGGGAATTCACCCCTCCACTTT. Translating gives CSAYQGLGNSPLHF.

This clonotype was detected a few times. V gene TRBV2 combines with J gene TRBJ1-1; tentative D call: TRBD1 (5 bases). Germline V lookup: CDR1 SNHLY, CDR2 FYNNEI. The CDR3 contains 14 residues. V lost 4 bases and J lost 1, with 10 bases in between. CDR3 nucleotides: TGTGCCAGCAGTGTTTGGGGCACGAACACTGAAGCTTTCTTT. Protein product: CASSVWGTNTEAFF.

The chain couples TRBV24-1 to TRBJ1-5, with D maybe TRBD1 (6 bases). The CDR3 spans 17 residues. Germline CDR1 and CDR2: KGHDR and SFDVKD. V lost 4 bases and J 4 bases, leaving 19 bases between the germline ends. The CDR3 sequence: CATSDRSGGGGNQPQHF. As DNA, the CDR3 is TGTGCCACCAGTGACCGCAGCGGCGGGGGCGGTAATCAGCCCCAGCATTTT.

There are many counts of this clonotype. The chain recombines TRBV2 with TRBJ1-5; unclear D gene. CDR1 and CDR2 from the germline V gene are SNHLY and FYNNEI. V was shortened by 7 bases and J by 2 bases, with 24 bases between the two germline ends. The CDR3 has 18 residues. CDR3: CASTVPFGTNLGNQPQHF. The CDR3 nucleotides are TGTGCCAGCACCGTGCCGTTCGGAACCAATCTGGGCAATCAGCCCCAGCATTTT.

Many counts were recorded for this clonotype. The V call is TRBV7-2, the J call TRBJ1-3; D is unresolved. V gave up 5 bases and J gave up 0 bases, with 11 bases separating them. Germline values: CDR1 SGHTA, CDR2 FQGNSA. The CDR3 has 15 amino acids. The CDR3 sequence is CASSPRSDSGNTIYF. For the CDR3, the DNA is TGTGCCAGCAGCCCCCGTTCCGACTCTGGAAACACCATATATTTT.

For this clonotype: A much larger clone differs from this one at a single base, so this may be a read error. CDR3 nucleotide sequence: TGTGCCAGCGGTTTAGTAGCTAGCGGCTACAATGAGCAGTTCTTC. Residues: CASGLVASGYNEQFF. The chain links TRBV27 to TRBJ2-1, with 7 positions matching TRBD2. Germline V gives CDR1 MNHEY, CDR2 SMNVEV (reference sequence). The CDR3 loop spans 15 amino acids.

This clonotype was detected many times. The DNA of the CDR3 is TGTGCCAGCAGCCGAATACAGGGCCCCGCTAACTATGGCTACACCTTC. This codes for CASSRIQGPANYGYTF. The rearrangement joins TRBV7-2 to TRBJ1-2; possible D gene TRBD1, 6 bases. Germline V gene data show CDR1 as SGHTA and CDR2 as FQGNSA. V was trimmed by 5 bases and J by 0 bases, leaving 16 bases between them. The CDR3 is 16 amino acids.

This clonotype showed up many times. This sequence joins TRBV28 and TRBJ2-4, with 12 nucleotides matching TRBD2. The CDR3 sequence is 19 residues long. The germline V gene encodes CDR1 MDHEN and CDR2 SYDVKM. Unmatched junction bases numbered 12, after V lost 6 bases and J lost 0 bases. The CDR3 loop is CASSQILAGGKSAKNIQYF. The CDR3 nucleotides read TGTGCCAGCAGCCAGATTCTAGCGGGAGGGAAGTCAGCCAAAAACATTCAGTACTTC.

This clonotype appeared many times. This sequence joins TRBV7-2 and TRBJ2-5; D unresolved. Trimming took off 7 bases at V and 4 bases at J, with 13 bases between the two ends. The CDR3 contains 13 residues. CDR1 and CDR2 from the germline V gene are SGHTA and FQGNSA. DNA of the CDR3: TGTGCCAGCACCCGGGCCTACCTAGAGACCCAGTACTTC. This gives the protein CASTRAYLETQYF.

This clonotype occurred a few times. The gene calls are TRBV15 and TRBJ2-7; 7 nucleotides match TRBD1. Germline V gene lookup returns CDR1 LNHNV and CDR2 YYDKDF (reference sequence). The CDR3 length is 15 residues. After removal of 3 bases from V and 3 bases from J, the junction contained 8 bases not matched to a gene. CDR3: CATSSPGTAVYEQYF. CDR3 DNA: TGTGCCACCAGCAGTCCCGGGACAGCGGTCTACGAGCAGTACTTC.

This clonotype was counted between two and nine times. The CDR3 is CASSPVTGLGQPQHF. The CDR3 DNA is TGTGCCAGCTCACCCGTGACAGGGTTGGGGCAGCCCCAGCATTTT. This chain joins TRBV18 and TRBJ1-5; TRBD1 aligns across 7 bases. From germline, CDR1 is KGHSH and CDR2 LQKENI. CDR3 length equals 15 residues. J was trimmed by 7 bases and V by 3 bases; bases with no gene match: 9.

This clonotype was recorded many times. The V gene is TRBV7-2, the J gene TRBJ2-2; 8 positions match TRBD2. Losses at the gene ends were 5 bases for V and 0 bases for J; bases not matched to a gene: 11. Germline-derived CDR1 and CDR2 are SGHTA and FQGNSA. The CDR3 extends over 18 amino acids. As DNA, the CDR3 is TGTGCCAGCAGCCCATCCCACCGGGGACTAGCGAACACCGGGGAGCTGTTTTTT. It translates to CASSPSHRGLANTGELFF.